This T cell receptor beta chain was sequenced in a study of OX40 agonist ivuxolimab in advanced cancers. Whole-study context: Administration of intravenous ivuxolimab to patients occurred every 2 weeks at 0.01 to 10 mg/kg. Regarding the study as a whole: It was not determined which antigens were specifically recognized by the peripheral T cells that had undergone clonal expansion.

TCRdb's table, derived via immunoSEQ multiplex PCR, lists solely in-frame clones and lacks some. The sample includes roughly 120,000 clones, roughly 90% of them seen just once. In the case of this clone: Its cognate antigen is unknown.

The CDR3 has 16 residues. From germline, CDR1 is SGDLS and CDR2 YYNGEE. Trimming took 3 bases from V and 4 from J, leaving 19 bases between them. This rearrangement joins TRBV9 to TRBJ1-1; D perhaps matches TRBD1 (6 bases). The sample here was CD4+ or CD8+ T cells sorted from blood, taken in a trial of the OX40 agonist ivuxolimab. The sequence was collected from an adult with an advanced solid tumor such as melanoma, head and neck, liver or kidney cancer. CDR3 in amino acids: CASSGEQGGWGTEAFF. The DNA for the CDR3 is TGTGCCAGCAGCGGCGAACAGGGCGGGTGGGGCACTGAAGCTTTCTTT.